The 9 T cell receptor beta chains presented below share a single source sample, sequenced in a study of Tregs in tolerant kidney transplant recipients. The nonmyeloablative bone marrow transplants came from related graft donors, with transient mixed chimerism. Sequencing was performed with immunoSEQ multiplex PCR; in TCRdb, only in-frame clones are kept and a portion is missing. The repertoire table contains 30,000 to 40,000 clones. Here the sequenced sample was CD4+ T cells from blood (PBMCs), taken 24 months after the transplant. The receptor set was obtained from a human patient who received a combined kidney and bone marrow transplant. These T cells may partly come from the graft donor.

The sequenced CDR3 bases are TGTGCCAGCAGTGTTGGAGGAGGGGCTGGGGCCAACGTC. Translated, it gives CASSVGGGAGANV. The whole CDR3 region reads CASSVGGGAGANVLTF. This chain joins TRBV2 and TRBJ2-6; D may be TRBD2 (6 bases). The CDR3 end falls 3 residues outside the read, so it is completed with the germline J gene. V lost 4 bases, J lost 2 bases, and 12 bases lay in between. CDR3 length: 16 amino acids. Germline CDR1 and CDR2: SNHLY and FYNNEI.

As regards this clone: The read finishes 3 residues shy of the CDR3 end, and the germline J gene is used to complete it. V usage is TRBV5-5 and J usage is TRBJ2-7, with 7 bases aligning to TRBD2. CDR1 and CDR2 from the germline V gene are SGHKS and YYEKEE (reference sequence). The CDR3 spans 13 residues. V dropped 3 bases and J dropped 3; count of bases not matched to a gene: 3. The sequenced part of the CDR3 DNA is TGTGCCAGCAGCTCTGGGGGGGACTACGAG. It encodes CASSSGGDYE. The whole CDR3 sequence is CASSSGGDYEQYF.

As regards this clone: The read comes to an end 3 residues before the CDR3 does, leaving the germline J gene to fill in the end. The chain employs TRBV5-1 and TRBJ2-2, with TRBD2 matching over 11 bases. Trimming cost V 0 bases and J 5 bases; bases outside gene matches: 6. The germline V gene has CDR1 SGHRS and CDR2 YFSETQ. The CDR3 spans 17 residues. CDR3 bases read: TGCGCCAGCAGCTTGGTGGCTAGCGGGAGGTTGACCGGGGAG. This translates into CASSLVASGRLTGE. The full CDR3 protein reads CASSLVASGRLTGELFF.

A note on this clone: The CDR3 is cut off 3 residues early in the read; its end comes from the germline J gene. The rearrangement joins TRBV2 to TRBJ1-1; a weak D match, TRBD1 (5 bases). V dropped 11 bases and J dropped 7 bases, with 23 bases sitting between them. This CDR3 region has 14 residues. CDR1 is SNHLY and CDR2 is FYNNEI in the germline V gene. The CDR3 sequence is CAGGWDPGTDEAFF. The sequenced part of the CDR3 DNA is TGTGCCGGGGGGTGGGACCCAGGAACGGATGAA. Looking up the rest from reference TRBV2 and TRBJ1-1 gives the full variable domain: EPEVTQTPSHQVTQMGQEVILRCVPISNHLYFYWYRQILGQKVEFLVSFYNNEISEKSEIFDDQFSVERPDGSNFTLKIRSTKLEDSAMYFCAGGWDPGTDEAFFGQGTRLTVV.

Remarks on this clone: The read ends 3 residues before the CDR3 terminus; that terminus is restored from the germline J gene. The chain links TRBV20-1 to TRBJ1-2, with 10 bases that match TRBD1. V lost 2 bases, J lost 7 bases, and 7 bases stayed unmatched. Germline values: CDR1 DFQATT, CDR2 SNEGSKA (reference sequence). This CDR3 region has 14 residues. The covered CDR3 bases are TGCAGTGCTAGAATAGGGACAGGGGATAGTGGC. Translated, it gives CSARIGTGDSG. The full CDR3 is CSARIGTGDSGYTF.

Comment on this clone: The read gets to within 3 residues of the CDR3 end, and the germline J gene fills in the rest. The rearrangement uses TRBV6-2 or TRBV6-3 and TRBJ1-5; the D gene is possibly TRBD1 (6 bases). V was trimmed by 3 bases and J by 4 bases, leaving 13 bases between them. Germline V CDR1 and CDR2: MNHEY, SVGEGT. This CDR3 is built from 15 residues. The DNA read from the CDR3 is TGTGCCAGCAGTTATGAGGGGGTAATAAATCAGCCC. Its translation is CASSYEGVINQP. The entire CDR3 protein reads CASSYEGVINQPQHF.

Concerning this clone itself: The read stops 3 residues short of the end of the CDR3; the missing end is completed from the germline J gene. V is TRBV7-3 and J is TRBJ2-3; maybe TRBD1 (5 bases). V lost 3 bases, J lost 0 bases, and 7 bases lay in between. The CDR3 is 14 amino acids. Germline CDR1 is SGHTA and CDR2 is FQGTGA. Partial CDR3 DNA: TGTGCCAGCAGCTTTAAGGGGAGCACAGATACG. It specifies CASSFKGSTDT. The entire CDR3 protein is CASSFKGSTDTQYF.

Notes on this clone: The CDR3 end is not reached by the read, which stops 3 residues before it; the germline J gene fills it in. V usage is TRBV5-1 and J usage is TRBJ2-1; D might be TRBD2 (5 bases). Per the germline V gene, CDR1 is SGHRS and CDR2 is YFSETQ. The CDR3 totals 16 residues. V was trimmed by 0 bases and J by 3 bases, leaving 13 bases between them. Incomplete CDR3 DNA: TGCGCCAGCAGCTTGGGGCTAGCATTAAACTACAATGAG. Translation gives CASSLGLALNYNE. The whole CDR3 is CASSLGLALNYNEQFF.

As to this clone: Coverage ceases 3 residues before the CDR3 finishes, and the germline J gene fills in the end. J is TRBJ1-6 and V is TRBV7-3; the D is unclear. The CDR3 runs 13 residues. Deletions cut 2 bases from V and 6 bases from J, with 5 bases between. Germline V gene data show CDR1 as SGHTA and CDR2 as FQGTGA. The CDR3 here is CASSLGPNSPLHF. CDR3 DNA (partial): TGTGCCAGCAGCTTAGGGCCTAATTCACCC.